A selection of T cell receptor beta chains follows, all from one sample in a study of T cell repertoires in cytomegalovirus infection. MiXCR, run by TCRdb on the reads, gives a single entry per CDR3 protein. This sample has 120,000 to 150,000 distinct CDR3 sequences, with about 6% found just once. The sequencing sample was made of PBMCs. All receptors derive from a human donor in good health (CMV status not recorded). Some clones in this sample may be carry-over from other donors' samples. Both conserved end residues are part of each CDR3. The D gene is left open where the match is weak. A clone size is listed for some rows: how often the clone was seen (once, few, many), or a class if it is expanded.

d_gene,v_gene,abundance,j_gene,CDR3aa,CDR3nt
TRBD2,TRBV7-2,many,TRBJ2-3,CASSTSAWRGGDTQYF,TGTGCCAGCAGCACAAGCGCCTGGCGGGGGGGGGATACGCAGTATTTT
.,TRBV12-3/TRBV12-4,many,TRBJ1-4,CASSQNNEKLFF,TGTGCCAGCAGCCAGAATAATGAAAAACTGTTTTTT
.,TRBV7-2,many,TRBJ2-7,CASSSFDRTYEQYF,TGTGCCAGCAGCTCTTTCGACAGGACCTACGAGCAGTACTTC
TRBD2,TRBV27,.,TRBJ2-1,CASSFQRGGDEQFF,TGTGCCAGCAGTTTCCAACGGGGGGGCGATGAGCAGTTCTTC
TRBD1,TRBV7-9,few,TRBJ2-1,CASSLVRLAGGPYNEQFF,TGTGCCAGCAGCTTAGTAAGGTTAGCAGGGGGACCCTACAATGAGCAGTTCTTC
TRBD1,TRBV7-2,many,TRBJ1-5,CASSLDRGNNQPQHF,TGTGCCAGCAGCCTGGACAGGGGAAACAATCAGCCCCAGCATTTT
.,TRBV5-4,.,TRBJ2-6,CASSPGQSSGANVLTF,TGTGCCAGCAGCCCGGGACAAAGCTCTGGGGCCAACGTCCTGACTTTC
.,TRBV11-2,many,TRBJ2-3,CASSLDGKLLDTQYF,TGTGCCAGCAGCTTAGATGGGAAATTGTTGGATACGCAGTATTTT
.,TRBV25-1,few,TRBJ2-7,CASRFPGADKQYF,TGTGCCAGCCGATTCCCGGGGGCCGACAAGCAGTACTTC
TRBD2,TRBV20-1,.,TRBJ2-1,CSARDWLAGARSSYNEQFF,TGCAGTGCTAGAGACTGGCTAGCGGGGGCGAGAAGCTCCTACAATGAGCAGTTCTTC
TRBD2,TRBV2,many,TRBJ2-1,CASSDRLAGSSYNEQFF,TGTGCCAGCAGTGACCGTCTAGCGGGGAGCTCCTACAATGAGCAGTTCTTC
.,TRBV12-3/TRBV12-4,.,TRBJ2-6,CASSFTDPSGANVLTF,TGTGCCAGCAGTTTCACAGATCCCTCTGGGGCCAACGTCCTGACTTTC
.,TRBV6-6,many,TRBJ1-3,CASSRQENTIYF,TGTGCCAGCAGTCGACAGGAGAACACCATATATTTT
.,TRBV28,many,TRBJ2-7,CAIQSSAVYEQYF,TGTGCTATACAGAGTAGCGCGGTCTACGAGCAGTACTTC
TRBD2,TRBV6-2/TRBV6-3,many,TRBJ2-3,CASSYFGLAGGPTDTQYF,TGTGCCAGCAGTTACTTCGGACTAGCGGGGGGGCCCACAGATACGCAGTATTTT
TRBD1,TRBV6-1,many,TRBJ1-5,CASSEAGGSHRVSNQPQHF,TGTGCCAGCAGTGAAGCAGGGGGCAGTCACAGGGTGAGCAATCAGCCCCAGCATTTT
TRBD1,TRBV7-2,many,TRBJ1-2,CASSLSLTGAGGYTF,TGTGCCAGCAGCTTATCCCTTACAGGGGCGGGTGGCTACACCTTC
.,TRBV20-1,.,TRBJ1-5,CSAMGAHEGSQPQHF,TGCAGTGCCATGGGGGCCCACGAGGGGAGTCAGCCCCAGCATTTT
.,TRBV11-3,many,TRBJ2-2,CASSLVGRGSGELFF,TGTGCCAGCAGCTTAGTCGGCAGGGGATCCGGGGAGCTGTTTTTT
TRBD1,TRBV28,many,TRBJ1-1,CASSSPGTGSAFF,TGTGCCAGCAGTTCGCCGGGGACAGGGAGCGCTTTCTTT
TRBD2,TRBV20-1,few,TRBJ2-3,CSASTGGDFTDTQYF,TGCAGTGCCTCCACCGGGGGGGACTTCACAGATACGCAGTATTTT
.,TRBV28,many,TRBJ1-5,CASSSPPNQPQHF,TGTGCCAGCAGTTCCCCCCCCAATCAGCCCCAGCATTTT
.,TRBV12-5,many,TRBJ1-1,CAGKSQGDTEAFF,TGTGCAGGGAAATCACAGGGAGATACTGAAGCTTTCTTT
TRBD1,TRBV28,many,TRBJ1-5,CASSSPERQGPSTNQPQHF,TGTGCCAGCAGTTCCCCCGAAAGACAGGGGCCTTCAACTAATCAGCCCCAGCATTTT
.,TRBV14,.,TRBJ2-5,CASSQDWTGQAKETQYF,TGTGCCAGCAGCCAAGATTGGACGGGTCAGGCCAAAGAGACCCAGTACTTC
.,TRBV15,.,TRBJ1-5,CATSRAENQPQHF,TGTGCCACCAGCAGAGCTGAAAATCAGCCCCAGCATTTT
TRBD1,TRBV6-2/TRBV6-3,many,TRBJ2-7,CASRDSAYEQYF,TGTGCCAGCCGGGACAGTGCCTACGAGCAGTACTTC
TRBD1,TRBV2,.,TRBJ2-7,CASSPRTGDGEQYF,TGTGCCAGCAGTCCCAGGACAGGGGACGGCGAGCAGTACTTC
.,TRBV15,.,TRBJ1-4,CATSRESPGVGGEKLFF,TGTGCCACCAGCAGAGAGTCCCCAGGGGTCGGAGGTGAAAAACTGTTTTTT
.,TRBV5-1,many,TRBJ2-7,CASSLEGRGYEQYF,TGCGCCAGCAGCTTGGAGGGCCGGGGCTACGAGCAGTACTTC
.,TRBV12-3/TRBV12-4,.,TRBJ2-3,CASSFVTDTQYF,TGTGCCAGCAGTTTCGTCACAGATACGCAGTATTTT
TRBD1,TRBV7-2,many,TRBJ2-1,CASSTGTGTNEQFF,TGTGCCAGCAGCACCGGGACAGGGACCAATGAGCAGTTCTTC
.,TRBV18,.,TRBJ1-1,CASSPRPGVVWTEAFF,TGTGCCAGCTCACCACGGCCGGGGGTAGTATGGACTGAAGCTTTCTTT
.,TRBV7-2,many,TRBJ2-3,CASSPGWGAGTDTQYF,TGTGCCAGCAGCCCCGGCTGGGGAGCCGGCACAGATACGCAGTATTTT
.,TRBV7-2,many,TRBJ1-3,CASSLGRTGLYF,TGTGCCAGCAGCTTAGGGAGAACCGGATTATATTTT